This T cell receptor beta chain derives from a study of OX40 agonist ivuxolimab in advanced cancers. Study-level information: The study gave patients intravenous ivuxolimab at 0.01 to 10 mg/kg every 2 weeks. Prior anti-PD-1, anti-PD-L1 or anti-CTLA-4 therapy did not bar entry, and about 38% had some.

Sequencing used immunoSEQ multiplex PCR; TCRdb keeps in-frame clones, though not all of them. The sample holds more than 70,000 clones; around 80% are singletons and the top ten take approximately 0.44%. The CDR3 has 13 amino acids. Germline assignment: CDR1 MDHEN and CDR2 SYDVKM. Trimming took 2 bases from V and 2 from J, leaving 6 bases between them. This sample comprised CD4+ or CD8+ T cells sorted from blood, obtained in a trial of the OX40 agonist ivuxolimab. The rearrangement joins TRBV28 to TRBJ1-2; D ambiguous. The TCR comes from an adult with an advanced solid tumor such as melanoma, head and neck, liver or kidney cancer. CDR3 amino acids: CASSLQINYGYTF. The CDR3 DNA is TGTGCCAGCAGTTTACAGATAAACTATGGCTACACCTTC.